Listed below are T cell receptor beta chains from one sample, sequenced in a study of blood T cell repertoires in COVID-19. Assay: immunoSEQ multiplex PCR; the TCRdb copy retains only in-frame clones and omits some. The data contain fewer than 200,000 clones, 80% to 90% of them singletons. Sequencing used PBMCs or T cells enriched from blood (not recorded which). The receptors here all came from a woman younger than 35 who had recovered from COVID-19. Both conserved end residues are part of each CDR3. The D gene is left open where the match is weak.

v_call	j_call	d_call	cdr3_aa	cdr3_nt
TRBV12-3/TRBV12-4	TRBJ1-4	TRBD1	CASSQTGGEKLFF	TGTGCCAGCAGTCAGACAGGGGGCGAAAAACTGTTTTTT
TRBV30	TRBJ2-7	TRBD1	CAWSLGGGSYEQYF	TGTGCCTGGAGTTTAGGGGGCGGCTCCTACGAGCAGTACTTC
TRBV18	TRBJ2-7	-	CASSLTSPGNRAYEQYF	TGTGCCAGCTCATTAACCTCTCCGGGAAACAGGGCCTACGAGCAGTACTTC
TRBV2	TRBJ1-2	TRBD1	CASGQGVYGYTF	TGTGCCAGCGGACAGGGAGTCTATGGCTACACCTTC
TRBV11-2	TRBJ1-2	-	CASSLQTPRGGIGYTF	TGTGCCAGCAGCTTACAAACCCCGAGGGGGGGCATCGGCTACACCTTC
TRBV10-2	TRBJ1-4	TRBD1	CASSTQGTNEKLFF	TGCGCCAGCAGTACACAGGGGACTAATGAAAAACTGTTTTTT
TRBV11-2	TRBJ2-7	TRBD1	CASSLGTGDLYEQYF	TGTGCCAGCAGCTTAGGAACAGGGGATCTTTACGAGCAGTACTTC
TRBV28	TRBJ2-7	-	CASSLIGQGGFDEQYF	TGTGCCAGCAGTTTGATAGGGCAGGGTGGGTTTGACGAGCAGTACTTC
TRBV14	TRBJ2-7	-	CASSQGFPGEQYF	TGTGCCAGCAGCCAAGGTTTTCCGGGCGAGCAGTACTTC
TRBV27	TRBJ1-1	TRBD1	CATRQGNTEAFF	TGTGCCACCAGACAGGGTAACACTGAAGCTTTCTTT
TRBV7-8	TRBJ2-7	TRBD2	CASSSSSGTTTYEQYF	TGTGCCAGCAGCTCAAGTTCCGGGACTACCACCTACGAGCAGTACTTC